A selection of T cell receptor beta chains follows, all from one sample in a study of T cells in Graves' hyperthyroidism and ophthalmopathy. MiXCR, applied by TCRdb to the multiplex PCR reads, yields one record per CDR3 protein. The top ten hold about 20% of the sample, which has roughly 360,000 distinct CDR3 sequences, approximately 13% seen once. Material: blood. These receptors were collected from a man aged 30-40 years with Graves' hyperthyroidism that later progressed to Graves' ophthalmopathy. CDR3s include the opening cysteine and the closing phenylalanine or tryptophan. Fields, in order: clone size, D gene, J gene, V gene, CDR3 protein, CDR3 DNA. A D gene is named only where the DNA matches it firmly. Expanded clones are given a class, and other clones once, few, many or no size at all.

clone_size: NA
d_call: NA
j_call: TRBJ2-1
v_call: TRBV4-1
cdr3_aa: CASSPVAGTNNEQFF
cdr3_nt: TGCGCCAGCAGCCCGGTGGCGGGGACAAACAATGAGCAGTTCTTC

clone_size: NA
d_call: NA
j_call: TRBJ2-7
v_call: TRBV12-3/TRBV12-4
cdr3_aa: CASSQGIRVYEQYF
cdr3_nt: TGTGCCAGCAGCCAGGGTATAAGGGTCTACGAGCAGTACTTC

clone_size: few
d_call: NA
j_call: TRBJ2-7
v_call: TRBV19
cdr3_aa: CASRGGTSYEQYF
cdr3_nt: TGTGCCAGTAGAGGGGGTACTTCCTACGAGCAGTACTTC

clone_size: NA
d_call: NA
j_call: TRBJ2-1
v_call: TRBV30
cdr3_aa: CAWSRRSSYNEQFF
cdr3_nt: TGTGCCTGGAGTAGGAGGAGCTCCTACAATGAGCAGTTCTTC

clone_size: many
d_call: NA
j_call: TRBJ2-5
v_call: TRBV7-9
cdr3_aa: CASRGRPGVDTQYF
cdr3_nt: TGTGCCAGCAGGGGACGCCCGGGGGTGGATACCCAGTACTTC

clone_size: many
d_call: NA
j_call: TRBJ2-5
v_call: TRBV7-8
cdr3_aa: CASSIYGGVGIPQETQYF
cdr3_nt: TGTGCCAGCAGCATATACGGTGGAGTGGGGATTCCCCAAGAGACCCAGTACTTC

clone_size: few
d_call: NA
j_call: TRBJ1-6
v_call: TRBV20-1
cdr3_aa: CSASRVGYNSPLHF
cdr3_nt: TGCAGTGCTAGCCGGGTGGGCTATAATTCACCCCTCCACTTT

clone_size: many
d_call: NA
j_call: TRBJ2-2
v_call: TRBV7-8
cdr3_aa: CASSRTRGITPGELFF
cdr3_nt: TGTGCCAGCAGCCGAACAAGGGGCATTACCCCCGGGGAGCTGTTTTTT

clone_size: many
d_call: NA
j_call: TRBJ2-7
v_call: TRBV28
cdr3_aa: CASRPGIRSVLSYEQYF
cdr3_nt: TGTGCCAGCAGGCCGGGAATTAGGTCGGTCCTCTCCTACGAGCAGTACTTC

clone_size: many
d_call: TRBD1
j_call: TRBJ1-6
v_call: TRBV11-2
cdr3_aa: CASSNLGDRDNSPLHF
cdr3_nt: TGTGCCAGCAGCAACCTAGGGGACAGGGATAATTCACCCCTCCACTTT

clone_size: many
d_call: NA
j_call: TRBJ1-2
v_call: TRBV9
cdr3_aa: CASSQGHQTANYGYTF
cdr3_nt: TGTGCCAGCAGCCAGGGACACCAAACAGCTAACTATGGCTACACCTTC

clone_size: NA
d_call: NA
j_call: TRBJ2-7
v_call: TRBV28
cdr3_aa: CASSLRGNEQYF
cdr3_nt: TGTGCCAGCAGTTTGCGGGGCAACGAGCAGTACTTC

clone_size: many
d_call: TRBD1
j_call: TRBJ1-2
v_call: TRBV28
cdr3_aa: CASSPGQGRYGYTF
cdr3_nt: TGTGCCAGCAGTCCCGGACAGGGGAGGTATGGCTACACCTTC

clone_size: few
d_call: NA
j_call: TRBJ1-6
v_call: TRBV5-1
cdr3_aa: CASSLSGERSPLHF
cdr3_nt: TGCGCCAGCAGCTTGTCCGGGGAACGCTCACCCCTCCACTTT

clone_size: many
d_call: NA
j_call: TRBJ2-3
v_call: TRBV11-2
cdr3_aa: CASSLDGTYTDTQYF
cdr3_nt: TGTGCCAGCAGCTTAGATGGGACCTACACAGATACGCAGTATTTT

clone_size: many
d_call: NA
j_call: TRBJ2-1
v_call: TRBV20-1
cdr3_aa: CSAGWVDQPSYNEQFF
cdr3_nt: TGCAGTGCTGGCTGGGTAGACCAACCCTCCTACAATGAGCAGTTCTTC

clone_size: many
d_call: NA
j_call: TRBJ2-7
v_call: TRBV3-1
cdr3_aa: CASSQAGAYEQYF
cdr3_nt: TGTGCCAGCAGCCAGGCCGGGGCTTACGAGCAGTACTTC

clone_size: NA
d_call: NA
j_call: TRBJ2-7
v_call: TRBV28
cdr3_aa: CASSEGTRYERYF
cdr3_nt: TGTGCCAGCTCCGAGGGCACCCGCTACGAGCGGTACTTC

clone_size: NA
d_call: TRBD1
j_call: TRBJ1-2
v_call: TRBV27
cdr3_aa: CASSLYRGFDYGYTF
cdr3_nt: TGTGCCAGCAGTTTATACAGGGGATTCGACTATGGCTACACCTTC

clone_size: NA
d_call: TRBD1
j_call: TRBJ1-6
v_call: TRBV9
cdr3_aa: CASSEDRGGDSPLHF
cdr3_nt: TGTGCCAGCAGCGAAGACAGGGGTGGTGATTCACCCCTCCACTTT

clone_size: few
d_call: NA
j_call: TRBJ2-1
v_call: TRBV27
cdr3_aa: CASSLSFQSDEQFF
cdr3_nt: TGTGCCAGCAGTTTGTCATTTCAATCCGATGAGCAGTTCTTC

clone_size: few
d_call: TRBD2
j_call: TRBJ2-7
v_call: TRBV19
cdr3_aa: CASKLQAGDPYEQYF
cdr3_nt: TGTGCCAGTAAATTACAAGCGGGGGACCCCTACGAGCAGTACTTC

clone_size: many
d_call: NA
j_call: TRBJ2-3
v_call: TRBV5-1
cdr3_aa: CASSLQGLLNTQYF
cdr3_nt: TGCGCCAGCAGCTTGCAGGGACTTTTAAATACGCAGTATTTT

clone_size: NA
d_call: NA
j_call: TRBJ2-7
v_call: TRBV4-1
cdr3_aa: CASSQESGLNYEQYF
cdr3_nt: TGCGCCAGCAGCCAAGAGTCGGGGCTCAACTACGAGCAGTACTTC

clone_size: many
d_call: NA
j_call: TRBJ2-2
v_call: TRBV2
cdr3_aa: CASSEQGRGTGELFF
cdr3_nt: TGTGCCAGCAGTGAGCAGGGGAGGGGCACCGGGGAGCTGTTTTTT

clone_size: many
d_call: NA
j_call: TRBJ2-3
v_call: TRBV11-2
cdr3_aa: CASSLFSDTQYF
cdr3_nt: TGTGCCAGCAGCTTATTTTCAGATACGCAGTATTTT

clone_size: NA
d_call: NA
j_call: TRBJ1-2
v_call: TRBV20-1
cdr3_aa: CSARGKGRYGEGYTF
cdr3_nt: TGCAGTGCTAGAGGAAAAGGGCGATACGGTGAGGGCTACACCTTC

clone_size: NA
d_call: NA
j_call: TRBJ1-6
v_call: TRBV20-1
cdr3_aa: CSARDFQGHSPLHF
cdr3_nt: TGCAGTGCTAGAGATTTCCAGGGTCATTCACCCCTCCACTTT

clone_size: few
d_call: NA
j_call: TRBJ1-6
v_call: TRBV6-5
cdr3_aa: CASSYSTGNNSPLHF
cdr3_nt: TGTGCCAGCAGTTACTCGACTGGGAACAATTCACCCCTCCACTTT

clone_size: NA
d_call: NA
j_call: TRBJ1-3
v_call: TRBV5-1
cdr3_aa: CASRLGQDNTIYF
cdr3_nt: TGCGCCAGCAGGCTGGGCCAGGACAACACCATATATTTT

clone_size: many
d_call: NA
j_call: TRBJ1-2
v_call: TRBV20-1
cdr3_aa: CSARGGNYGYTF
cdr3_nt: TGCAGTGCTAGGGGCGGTAACTATGGCTACACCTTC

clone_size: NA
d_call: NA
j_call: TRBJ1-2
v_call: TRBV3-1
cdr3_aa: CASSQDGLYGYTF
cdr3_nt: TGTGCCAGCAGCCAAGATGGATTGTATGGCTACACCTTC

clone_size: many
d_call: TRBD2
j_call: TRBJ2-3
v_call: TRBV3-1
cdr3_aa: CASSQRLAGPTDTQYF
cdr3_nt: TGTGCCAGCAGCCAGAGACTAGCGGGGCCCACAGATACGCAGTATTTT

clone_size: NA
d_call: NA
j_call: TRBJ1-1
v_call: TRBV10-3
cdr3_aa: CAIRTEGTEAFF
cdr3_nt: TGTGCCATCAGAACAGAGGGTACTGAAGCTTTCTTT

clone_size: few
d_call: TRBD1
j_call: TRBJ2-3
v_call: TRBV4-1
cdr3_aa: CASSHRDRGGTDTQYF
cdr3_nt: TGCGCCAGCAGCCACCGCGACAGGGGTGGCACAGATACGCAGTATTTT

clone_size: many
d_call: TRBD2
j_call: TRBJ2-5
v_call: TRBV9
cdr3_aa: CASSVYYIGGETQYF
cdr3_nt: TGTGCCAGCAGCGTTTACTATATCGGGGGGGAGACCCAGTACTTC

clone_size: many
d_call: NA
j_call: TRBJ1-2
v_call: TRBV28
cdr3_aa: CASSFQGRNYGYTF
cdr3_nt: TGTGCCAGCAGTTTCCAGGGGCGAAACTATGGCTACACCTTC

clone_size: many
d_call: TRBD2
j_call: TRBJ2-2
v_call: TRBV6-1
cdr3_aa: CASSGLADTGELFF
cdr3_nt: TGTGCCAGCAGTGGACTAGCGGACACCGGGGAGCTGTTTTTT

clone_size: few
d_call: NA
j_call: TRBJ1-4
v_call: TRBV7-9
cdr3_aa: CASSFSQMNEKLFF
cdr3_nt: TGTGCCAGCAGCTTCTCGCAGATGAATGAAAAACTGTTTTTT

clone_size: many
d_call: NA
j_call: TRBJ1-2
v_call: TRBV6-5
cdr3_aa: CASSYSILTQGYTF
cdr3_nt: TGTGCCAGCAGTTACTCGATCCTTACGCAGGGCTACACCTTC

clone_size: many
d_call: TRBD1
j_call: TRBJ1-2
v_call: TRBV5-1
cdr3_aa: CASSMRPGQAKPYGYTF
cdr3_nt: TGCGCCAGCAGCATGAGGCCGGGACAGGCGAAACCCTATGGCTACACCTTC

clone_size: many
d_call: TRBD1
j_call: TRBJ2-1
v_call: TRBV28
cdr3_aa: CASSFQGQGWNEQFF
cdr3_nt: TGTGCCAGCAGTTTCCAGGGACAGGGTTGGAATGAGCAGTTCTTC

clone_size: NA
d_call: NA
j_call: TRBJ1-1
v_call: TRBV5-1
cdr3_aa: CASRNWPGRPTEAFF
cdr3_nt: TGCGCCAGCAGGAATTGGCCAGGGAGGCCCACTGAAGCTTTCTTT

clone_size: few
d_call: NA
j_call: TRBJ1-1
v_call: TRBV10-3
cdr3_aa: CAITTGDPQGTEAFF
cdr3_nt: TGTGCCATCACTACCGGGGACCCACAGGGCACTGAAGCTTTCTTT

clone_size: many
d_call: NA
j_call: TRBJ2-3
v_call: TRBV30
cdr3_aa: CAWSVGHPTDTQYF
cdr3_nt: TGTGCCTGGAGTGTCGGGCATCCCACAGATACGCAGTATTTT

clone_size: NA
d_call: TRBD1
j_call: TRBJ2-7
v_call: TRBV7-8
cdr3_aa: CASSPRSETGVYEQYF
cdr3_nt: TGTGCCAGCAGCCCGCGGTCTGAGACAGGGGTATACGAGCAGTACTTC

clone_size: NA
d_call: NA
j_call: TRBJ2-3
v_call: TRBV20-1
cdr3_aa: CSARVISSTDTQYF
cdr3_nt: TGCAGTGCTAGGGTAATTTCTAGCACAGATACGCAGTATTTT

clone_size: many
d_call: NA
j_call: TRBJ1-1
v_call: TRBV5-1
cdr3_aa: CASSPLGAEMNTEAFF
cdr3_nt: TGCGCCAGCAGCCCCCTGGGTGCAGAAATGAACACTGAAGCTTTCTTT

clone_size: many
d_call: NA
j_call: TRBJ2-3
v_call: TRBV30
cdr3_aa: CAWSLGTDTQYF
cdr3_nt: TGTGCCTGGAGTTTAGGCACAGATACGCAGTATTTT

clone_size: many
d_call: TRBD1
j_call: TRBJ2-1
v_call: TRBV11-2
cdr3_aa: CASSLAYAGQGVGEQFF
cdr3_nt: TGTGCCAGCAGCTTAGCCTACGCTGGACAGGGTGTGGGTGAGCAGTTCTTC

clone_size: NA
d_call: TRBD2
j_call: TRBJ2-3
v_call: TRBV7-6
cdr3_aa: CASSPAGVAGADTQYF
cdr3_nt: TGTGCCAGCAGTCCTGCGGGGGTAGCGGGGGCAGATACGCAGTATTTT

clone_size: NA
d_call: TRBD1
j_call: TRBJ2-5
v_call: TRBV5-4
cdr3_aa: CASSRQGAGETQYF
cdr3_nt: TGTGCCAGCAGCCGCCAGGGGGCCGGGGAGACCCAGTACTTC

clone_size: NA
d_call: NA
j_call: TRBJ2-6
v_call: TRBV7-9
cdr3_aa: CASSLEWANVLTF
cdr3_nt: TGTGCCAGCAGCTTAGAATGGGCCAACGTCCTGACTTTC

clone_size: few
d_call: TRBD1
j_call: TRBJ1-2
v_call: TRBV7-2
cdr3_aa: CASSLVFAGAGGANAF
cdr3_nt: TGTGCCAGCAGCTTAGTTTTTGCAGGGGCAGGGGGAGCTAACGCCTTC

clone_size: many
d_call: NA
j_call: TRBJ2-7
v_call: TRBV9
cdr3_aa: CASSPSPSYEQYF
cdr3_nt: TGTGCCAGCAGCCCCAGTCCTTCCTACGAGCAGTACTTC

clone_size: many
d_call: TRBD2
j_call: TRBJ2-3
v_call: TRBV6-1
cdr3_aa: CAIPTSGGRRTDTQYF
cdr3_nt: TGTGCCATCCCTACTAGCGGGGGTCGCCGCACAGATACGCAGTATTTT

clone_size: many
d_call: TRBD1
j_call: TRBJ1-1
v_call: TRBV6-1
cdr3_aa: CASRAGTGGTEAFF
cdr3_nt: TGTGCCAGCAGAGCCGGGACAGGGGGAACTGAAGCTTTCTTT